A single sample is the source of the 30 T cell receptor beta chains below, sequenced in a study of blood T cell repertoires in COVID-19. The protocol was immunoSEQ multiplex PCR, while the TCRdb copy is restricted to in-frame clones and leaves out a portion. The repertoire holds 200,000 to 250,000 clones, with nearly 95% as singletons. The sequenced sample consisted of peripheral blood. The receptors were sampled from a man aged 25 to 45 with COVID-19, enrolled during active disease.

This clone has a single count. This chain joins TRBV19 and TRBJ2-2; TRBD1 matches at 9 bases. The V segment lost 5 bases and the J segment 5 bases; nucleotides outside the gene matches: 6. In germline, CDR1 is LNHDA, CDR2 SQIVND (reference sequence). CDR3 size: 15 residues. This CDR3 is CASSFGQGRTGELFF. The DNA of the CDR3 is TGTGCCAGTAGTTTCGGACAGGGGAGGACCGGGGAGCTGTTTTTT.

V gene TRBV6-2 or TRBV6-3 combines with J gene TRBJ2-5; 11 nucleotides agree with TRBD2. V lost 2 bases to trimming and J lost 4 bases; unmatched junction nucleotides: 12. The CDR3 contains 18 residues. Germline V gives CDR1 MNHEY, CDR2 SVGEGT. Here the CDR3 DNA reads TGTGCCAGCAGTTACCGCCCGCTACTAGCGGGGGACCTAGAGACCCAGTACTTC. Translating gives CASSYRPLLAGDLETQYF.

The chain recombines TRBV6-6 with TRBJ2-1; D might be TRBD1 (6 bases). Trimming shortened V by 6 bases and J by 3 bases, and 15 bases separated the two germline ends. From germline, CDR1 is MNHNY and CDR2 SVGAGI (reference sequence). The CDR3 sequence is 15 residues long. The CDR3 DNA reads as TGTGCCAGCAGAAAGGACAGCGGTAGCTACAATGAGCAGTTCTTC. Translating gives CASRKDSGSYNEQFF.

The CDR3, as DNA: TGTGCCAGCAGCTTAGCCGCGGATGAGCAGTTCTTC. It codes for CASSLAADEQFF. The genes are TRBV7-6 and TRBJ2-1, with D uncertain. The germline V and J ends were trimmed by 0 bases and 8 bases, with 5 bases remaining between them. The CDR3 extends over 12 amino acids. Germline V gene sequence: CDR1 SGHVS, CDR2 FNYEAQ.

The chain is built from TRBV5-1 and TRBJ1-5; 8 bases line up with TRBD1. This CDR3 contains 16 residues. After removal of 9 bases from V and 0 bases from J, the junction contained 11 bases not matched to a gene. Looked up from germline, CDR1 is SGHRS and CDR2 is YFSETQ. CDR3 nucleotides: TGCGCCAAGACGCCGGGACAGGAGTATAGCAATCAGCCCCAGCATTTT. Its protein product is CAKTPGQEYSNQPQHF. Filled out from reference TRBV5-1 and TRBJ1-5, the complete variable domain reads KAGVTQTPRYLIKTRGQQVTLSCSPISGHRSVSWYQQTPGQGLQFLFEYFSETQRNKGNFPGRFSGRQFSNSRSEMNVSTLELGDSALYLCAKTPGQEYSNQPQHFGDGTRLSIL.

This sequence joins TRBV13 and TRBJ1-4; D not certain. The CDR3 spans 14 residues. Trimming pared 4 bases from V and 5 bases from J, leaving 11 bases between. Germline V gene sequence: CDR1 PRHDT, CDR2 FYEKMQ (reference sequence). The CDR3 coding sequence is TGTGCCAGCAGCTCGTCGGGTGGGAATGAAAAACTGTTTTTT. Its protein is CASSSSGGNEKLFF.

This clone was counted a few times. This specimen includes other DNA sequences encoding the same CDR3. This chain links TRBV5-1 with TRBJ1-1; 12 bases match TRBD1. The CDR3 has 16 residues. V was clipped by 4 bases and J by 1 base; unmatched bases: 5. Germline V gene lookup returns CDR1 SGHRS and CDR2 YFSETQ. The CDR3 nucleotides are TGCGCCAGCAGCCTGGGACAGGGGGCGCAGAACACTGAAGCTTTCTTT. Its protein product is CASSLGQGAQNTEAFF. The complete variable domain, with remaining parts taken from reference TRBV5-1 and TRBJ1-1, reads KAGVTQTPRYLIKTRGQQVTLSCSPISGHRSVSWYQQTPGQGLQFLFEYFSETQRNKGNFPGRFSGRQFSNSRSEMNVSTLELGDSALYLCASSLGQGAQNTEAFFGQGTRLTVV.

The CDR3 loop is CASSYSEGRYEKLFF. DNA of the CDR3: TGTGCCAGCAGTTACTCTGAGGGGAGGTATGAAAAACTGTTTTTT. V usage is TRBV6-5 and J usage is TRBJ1-4; a possible D gene is TRBD1 (5 bases). Between the trimmed V and J ends, which lost 0 bases and 6 bases, there was a span of 11 bases. CDR3 size: 15 residues. Germline V CDR1 and CDR2: MNHEY, SVGAGI.

V gene TRBV2 combines with J gene TRBJ1-4; D gene unclear. V gave up 1 base and J gave up 8 bases, with 14 bases separating them. The CDR3 loop spans 15 amino acids. CDR1 and CDR2 (germline): SNHLY, FYNNEI. CDR3 DNA: TGTGCCAGCAGTGAAGATCGGCGGGAAAACGAAAAACTGTTTTTT. Protein: CASSEDRRENEKLFF.

V usage is TRBV9 and J usage is TRBJ2-7, with D possibly matching TRBD1 (5 bases). V was cut by 0 bases and J by 4 bases, with 14 bases left in between. The CDR3 loop spans 15 amino acids. Per the germline V gene, CDR1 is SGDLS and CDR2 is YYNGEE. As DNA, the CDR3 is TGTGCCAGCAGCGTAGGCCAGGGTAGAGCATACGAGCAGTACTTC. Its protein is CASSVGQGRAYEQYF.

This chain connects TRBV5-5 to TRBJ1-1; D is undetermined. Trimming removed 3 bases at V and 0 bases at J, with 18 bases between. The CDR3 consists of 17 residues. The germline gives CDR1 SGHKS, CDR2 YYEKEE (reference sequence). CDR3 region: CASSSSEGPPMNTEAFF. CDR3 DNA: TGTGCCAGCAGCTCATCCGAGGGCCCCCCGATGAACACTGAAGCTTTCTTT. Full variable domain (rest looked up from reference TRBV5-5 and TRBJ1-1): DAGVTQSPTHLIKTRGQQVTLRCSPISGHKSVSWYQQVLGQGPQFIFQYYEKEERGRGNFPDRFSARQFPNYSSELNVNALLLGDSALYLCASSSSEGPPMNTEAFFGQGTRLTVV.

This chain links TRBV5-1 with TRBJ1-4; tentative D call: TRBD1 (5 bases). V was shortened by 1 base and J by 3 bases, with 7 bases between the two germline ends. In germline, CDR1 is SGHRS, CDR2 YFSETQ. This CDR3 comprises 14 residues. The DNA for the CDR3 is TGCGCCAGCAGCTTGTTAGGGGCTAATGAAAAACTGTTTTTT. Translation: CASSLLGANEKLFF.

The rearrangement links TRBV12-3 or TRBV12-4 to TRBJ1-2; D is perhaps TRBD1 (5 bases). This CDR3 spans 13 amino acids. The ends were cut back, 6 bases at V and 5 bases at J, with 13 bases in the middle. CDR3 region: CASRRGGEYGYTF. CDR3 in DNA: TGTGCCAGCAGGCGGGGCGGGGAGTATGGCTACACCTTC.

CDR3 region: CAWGRDRGNTEAFF. CDR3 coding DNA: TGTGCCTGGGGCAGGGACAGGGGAAACACTGAAGCTTTCTTT. The rearrangement links TRBV30 to TRBJ1-1; the match to TRBD1 covers 10 bases. Trimming cost V 5 bases and J 2 bases; bases outside gene matches: 5. The CDR3 loop spans 14 amino acids. CDR1 GTSNPN and CDR2 SVGIG come from the germline V gene (reference sequence).

The count of this clone is one. The gene calls are TRBV30 and TRBJ2-7; D remains ambiguous. The V and J ends lost 0 bases and 0 bases respectively, with 9 bases between them. Germline V gene sequence: CDR1 GTSNPN, CDR2 SVGIG (reference sequence). CDR3 length: 14 amino acids. CDR3 nucleotides: TGTGCCTGGAGTGTACAGTCAAGCTCCTACGAGCAGTACTTC. This gives the protein CAWSVQSSSYEQYF.

In its sample, this clone was seen a few times. V is TRBV5-3 and J is TRBJ1-6, with 9 bases aligning to TRBD1. TRBV5-3 is an ORF, with its function uncertain. The trim removed 0 bases at V and 7 bases at J, leaving 5 bases unmatched. This CDR3 spans 16 amino acids. CDR3 DNA sequence: TGTGCCAGAAGCTTGGTTTCGGACAGGGGAAATTCACCCCTCCACTTT. Its translation is CARSLVSDRGNSPLHF.

The chain has TRBV11-2 and TRBJ2-1; D may be TRBD1 (6 bases). V lost 3 bases and J lost 7, with 10 bases in between. The V gene's germline CDR1 is SGHAT and CDR2 FQNNGV. This CDR3 contains 13 residues. The CDR3 coding sequence is TGTGCCAGCAGCTTCACAGGGTCGAATGAGCAGTTCTTC. It translates to CASSFTGSNEQFF.

The chain employs TRBV10-3 and TRBJ2-7; 7 bases fit TRBD2. CDR1 ENHRY and CDR2 SYGVKD come from the germline V gene. The CDR3 spans 16 residues. Germline trimming cut 0 bases from V and 3 bases from J; bases unmatched to any gene: 8. The CDR3 region has the DNA TGTGCCATCAGTGAGTCGTTGTCGGGGGGAATCTACGAGCAGTACTTC. It codes for CAISESLSGGIYEQYF.

This chain links TRBV5-5 with TRBJ2-3; D unclear. Trimming left V 5 bases short and J 0 bases short, with 16 bases between. The CDR3 length is 16 residues. Germline V gives CDR1 SGHKS, CDR2 YYEKEE (reference sequence). CDR3 in DNA: TGTGCCAGCAGTACGCTCAGGCCTTCTAGCACAGATACGCAGTATTTT. Protein: CASSTLRPSSTDTQYF.

CDR3 in DNA: TGTGCCAGTAGTATTTTGGGGGGTGACGGCTACACCTTC. Amino acid sequence: CASSILGGDGYTF. The chain carries TRBV19 and TRBJ1-2; tentative D call: TRBD1 (5 bases). The CDR3 has 13 residues. The germline CDR1 and CDR2 sequences are LNHDA and SQIVND (reference sequence). V lost 3 bases to trimming and J lost 8 bases, with 13 bases between them.

This chain uses TRBV19 with TRBJ1-4; a weak D match, TRBD1 (6 bases). V was clipped by 7 bases and J by 4 bases, with 13 bases between them. CDR3 length: 14 residues. CDR1 is LNHDA and CDR2 is SQIVND in the germline V gene (reference sequence). CDR3: CASNEGHRNEKLFF. In DNA form, the CDR3 reads TGTGCCAGTAACGAGGGACACCGTAATGAAAAACTGTTTTTT.

This chain uses TRBV27 with TRBJ2-7; TRBD2 matches at 14 bases. Per the germline V gene, CDR1 is MNHEY and CDR2 is SMNVEV (reference sequence). This CDR3 contains 15 residues. Trimming cost V 4 bases and J 4 bases; bases outside gene matches: 3. As DNA, the CDR3 is TGTGCCAGCAGTTGGACTAGCGGGGGGACGTACGAGCAGTACTTC. Translated: CASSWTSGGTYEQYF.

This rearrangement joins TRBV10-1 to TRBJ2-3; D is perhaps TRBD1 (6 bases). Germline assignment: CDR1 WNHNN and CDR2 SYGVQD (reference sequence). Trimming shortened V by 5 bases and J by 1 base, and 10 bases separated the two germline ends. The CDR3 consists of 14 residues. CDR3 protein: CASSPGVGTDTQYF. In DNA form, the CDR3 reads TGCGCCAGCAGTCCAGGGGTCGGCACAGATACGCAGTATTTT.

This chain connects TRBV18 to TRBJ1-1; 10 bases agree with TRBD1. The CDR3 has 15 amino acids. Germline V gene lookup returns CDR1 KGHSH and CDR2 LQKENI. V was clipped by 2 bases and J by 5 bases; unmatched bases: 5. Written as DNA, the CDR3 is TGTGCCAGCTCACCAACGGGACAGGGGAGGACTGAAGCTTTCTTT. As protein: CASSPTGQGRTEAFF.

V is TRBV13 and J is TRBJ2-2, with a weak D call TRBD2 (6 bases). Trimming cost V 1 base and J 0 bases, with 9 bases left between them. Germline assignment: CDR1 PRHDT and CDR2 FYEKMQ (reference sequence). The CDR3 extends over 16 amino acids. In nucleotides, the CDR3 is TGTGCCAGCAGCTTAGTCCGGGGGACGAACACCGGGGAGCTGTTTTTT. Translating gives CASSLVRGTNTGELFF.

The gene calls are TRBV2 and TRBJ2-7; D is possibly TRBD1 (5 bases). The length of the CDR3 is 14 residues. Germline V gives CDR1 SNHLY, CDR2 FYNNEI. Trimming removed 2 bases from V and 3 bases from J, with 11 bases in between. The CDR3 bases are TGTGCCAGCAGTGAAAGTGCGCAGGGCTACGAGCAGTACTTC. It translates to CASSESAQGYEQYF.

This rearrangement joins TRBV7-2 to TRBJ1-2, with 9 bases identical to TRBD1. Looked up from germline, CDR1 is SGHTA and CDR2 is FQGNSA. CDR3 length: 17 amino acids. Unmatched junction bases numbered 10, after V lost 1 base and J lost 4 bases. This chain's CDR3 is CASSLVPGQGTLYGYTF. The CDR3 DNA sequence: TGTGCCAGCAGCTTAGTTCCGGGACAGGGAACCCTCTATGGCTACACCTTC. Full variable domain (outside the CDR3, taken from reference TRBV7-2 and TRBJ1-2): GAGVSQSPSNKVTEKGKDVELRCDPISGHTALYWYRQSLGQGLEFLIYFQGNSAPDKSGLPSDRFSAERTGGSVSTLTIQRTQQEDSAVYLCASSLVPGQGTLYGYTFGSGTRLTVV.

V and J are TRBV25-1 and TRBJ2-7; perhaps TRBD1 as D (6 bases). The CDR3 has 14 amino acids. V lost 5 bases and J lost 2, with 13 bases in between. Germline-derived CDR1 and CDR2 are MGHDK and SYGVNS. Here the CDR3 DNA reads TGTGCCAGCAGTAATCAGGGGCTCACCTACGAGCAGTACTTC. Protein product: CASSNQGLTYEQYF.

The chain combines TRBV25-1 with TRBJ1-4; a weak D match, TRBD1 (6 bases). This CDR3 region has 15 residues. Trimming removed 6 bases at V and 6 bases at J, with 17 bases between. Germline CDR1 and CDR2: MGHDK and SYGVNS. The DNA for the CDR3 is TGTGCCAGCAGCGAGGCCGGGGGGCTTCATGAAAAACTGTTTTTT. Its protein is CASSEAGGLHEKLFF.

The CDR3 spells CASTSRADTGELFF. CDR3 sequence (DNA): TGTGCCAGCACCTCCAGGGCCGACACCGGGGAGCTGTTTTTT. The J gene is TRBJ2-2, the V gene TRBV7-2, with D possibly TRBD1 on 5 matching bases. V lost 7 bases, J lost 3 bases, and 12 bases lay in between. There are 14 residues in the CDR3. The V gene's germline CDR1 is SGHTA and CDR2 FQGNSA.